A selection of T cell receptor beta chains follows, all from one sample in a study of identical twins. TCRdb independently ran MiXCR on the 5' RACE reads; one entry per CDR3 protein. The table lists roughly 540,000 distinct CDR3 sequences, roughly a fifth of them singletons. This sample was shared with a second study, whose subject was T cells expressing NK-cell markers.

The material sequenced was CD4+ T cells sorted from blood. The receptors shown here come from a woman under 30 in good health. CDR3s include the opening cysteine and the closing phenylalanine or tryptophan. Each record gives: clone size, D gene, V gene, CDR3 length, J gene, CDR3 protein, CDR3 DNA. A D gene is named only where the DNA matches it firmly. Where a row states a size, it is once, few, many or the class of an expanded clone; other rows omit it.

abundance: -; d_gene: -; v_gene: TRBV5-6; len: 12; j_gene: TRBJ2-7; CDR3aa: CASSGISYEQYF; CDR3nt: TGTGCCAGCAGCGGGATTTCCTACGAGCAGTACTTC
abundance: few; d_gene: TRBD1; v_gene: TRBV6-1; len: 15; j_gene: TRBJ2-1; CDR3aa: CASAPVGTVYNEQFF; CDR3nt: TGTGCCAGCGCCCCGGTCGGGACAGTCTACAATGAGCAGTTCTTC
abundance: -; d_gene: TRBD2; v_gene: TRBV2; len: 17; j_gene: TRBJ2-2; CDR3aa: CATAPSGRSERLRELFF; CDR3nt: TGTGCCACCGCACCAAGCGGGAGGTCGGAGAGGTTGCGGGAGCTGTTTTTT
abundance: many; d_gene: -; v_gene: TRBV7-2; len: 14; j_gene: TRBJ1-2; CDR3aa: CASSLLMRGSGYTF; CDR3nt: TGTGCCAGCAGCTTACTTATGAGAGGCAGCGGCTACACCTTC
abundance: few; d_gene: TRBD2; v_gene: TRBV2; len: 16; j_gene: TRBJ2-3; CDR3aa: CASSYRGGADTDTQYF; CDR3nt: TGTGCCAGCAGTTATCGGGGGGGGGCTGACACAGATACGCAGTATTTT
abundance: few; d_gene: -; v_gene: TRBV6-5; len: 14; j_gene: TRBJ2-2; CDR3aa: CASSYWLGTGELFF; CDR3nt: TGTGCCAGCAGTTACTGGCTCGGCACCGGGGAGCTGTTTTTT
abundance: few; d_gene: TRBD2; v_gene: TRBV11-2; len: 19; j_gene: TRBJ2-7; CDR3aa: CASSFIRTSGSQGRYEQYF; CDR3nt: TGTGCCAGCAGCTTCATAAGGACTAGCGGCTCACAGGGGAGGTACGAGCAGTACTTC
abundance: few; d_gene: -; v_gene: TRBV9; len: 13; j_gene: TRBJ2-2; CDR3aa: CASSVHPVGELFF; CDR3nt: TGTGCCAGCAGCGTACATCCGGTGGGGGAGCTGTTTTTT
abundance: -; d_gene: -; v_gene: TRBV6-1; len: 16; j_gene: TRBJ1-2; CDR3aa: CASRRQAAKYNYGYTF; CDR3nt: TGTGCCAGCAGGAGACAGGCGGCGAAGTATAACTATGGCTACACCTTC
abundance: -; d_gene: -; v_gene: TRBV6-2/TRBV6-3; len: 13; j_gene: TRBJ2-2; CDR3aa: CASKGRGPGELFF; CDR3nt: TGTGCCAGCAAAGGGCGTGGGCCCGGGGAGCTGTTTTTT
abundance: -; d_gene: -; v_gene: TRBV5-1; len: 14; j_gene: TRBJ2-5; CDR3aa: CASSPGTHQETQYF; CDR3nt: TGCGCCAGCAGCCCGGGGACCCACCAAGAGACCCAGTACTTC
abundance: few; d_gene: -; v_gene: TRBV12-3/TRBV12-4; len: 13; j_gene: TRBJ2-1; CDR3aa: CASSLRLVNEQFF; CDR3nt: TGTGCCAGCAGTTTAAGGCTAGTCAATGAGCAGTTCTTC
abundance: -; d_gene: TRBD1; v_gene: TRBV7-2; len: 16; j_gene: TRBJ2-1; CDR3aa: CASSLPGQSSYNEQFF; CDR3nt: TGTGCCAGCAGCTTACCGGGACAGAGCTCCTACAATGAGCAGTTCTTC
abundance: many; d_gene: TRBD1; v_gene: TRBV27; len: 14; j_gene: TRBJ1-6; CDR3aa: CASSLQGGNSPLHF; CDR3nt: TGTGCCAGCAGTTTACAGGGGGGGAATTCACCCCTCCACTTT
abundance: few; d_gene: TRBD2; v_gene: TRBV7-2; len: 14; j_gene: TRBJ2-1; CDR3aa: CASRTSGTNNEQFF; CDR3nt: TGTGCCAGCAGGACTAGCGGTACGAACAATGAGCAGTTCTTC
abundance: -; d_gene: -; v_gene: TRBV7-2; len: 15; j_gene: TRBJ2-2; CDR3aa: CASSFGLPVTGELFF; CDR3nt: TGTGCCAGCAGCTTCGGACTCCCCGTCACCGGGGAGCTGTTTTTT
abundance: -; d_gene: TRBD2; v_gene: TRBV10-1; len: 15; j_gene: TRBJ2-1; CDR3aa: CASSDPGGSYNEQFF; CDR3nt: TGCGCCAGCAGTGATCCGGGAGGCTCCTACAATGAGCAGTTCTTC
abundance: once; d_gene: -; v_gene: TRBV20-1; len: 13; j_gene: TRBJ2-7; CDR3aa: CSASLGAYDEQYF; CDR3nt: TGCAGTGCTAGTTTGGGGGCGTATGACGAGCAGTACTTC
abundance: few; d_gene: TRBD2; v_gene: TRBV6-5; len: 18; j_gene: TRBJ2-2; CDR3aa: CASSYPLAGGLRAGELFF; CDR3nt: TGTGCCAGCAGTTATCCCCTAGCGGGGGGGCTAAGGGCCGGGGAGCTGTTTTTT
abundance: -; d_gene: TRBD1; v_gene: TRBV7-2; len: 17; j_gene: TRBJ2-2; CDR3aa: CASSSGLGQGVTGELFF; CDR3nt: TGTGCCAGCAGCTCAGGGTTAGGACAGGGGGTCACCGGGGAGCTGTTTTTT
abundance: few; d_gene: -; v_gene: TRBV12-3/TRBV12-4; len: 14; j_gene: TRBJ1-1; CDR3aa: CASSLRHQNTEAFF; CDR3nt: TGTGCCAGCAGTTTAAGGCACCAGAACACTGAAGCTTTCTTT
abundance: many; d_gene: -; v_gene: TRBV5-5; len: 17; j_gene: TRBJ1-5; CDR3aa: CASSFGQGLYSNQPQHF; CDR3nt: TGTGCCAGCAGCTTTGGTCAGGGTCTCTATAGCAATCAGCCCCAGCATTTT
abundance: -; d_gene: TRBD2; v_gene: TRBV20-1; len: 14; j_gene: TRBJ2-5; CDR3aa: CSARDRTSGETQYF; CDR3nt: TGCAGTGCTAGAGACCGGACTAGCGGGGAGACCCAGTACTTC
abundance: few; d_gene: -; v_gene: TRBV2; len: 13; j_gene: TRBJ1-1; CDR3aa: CASRPDKNTEAFF; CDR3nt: TGTGCCAGCAGGCCGGACAAGAACACTGAAGCTTTCTTT
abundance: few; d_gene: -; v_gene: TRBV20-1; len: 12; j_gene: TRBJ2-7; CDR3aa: CSAKPLYNEQYF; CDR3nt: TGCAGTGCTAAGCCTCTTTATAACGAGCAGTACTTC
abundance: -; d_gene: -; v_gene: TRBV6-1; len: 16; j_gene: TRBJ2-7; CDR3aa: CASSSPGTAISYEQYF; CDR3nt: TGTGCCAGCAGCTCCCCTGGGACGGCGATCTCCTACGAGCAGTACTTC
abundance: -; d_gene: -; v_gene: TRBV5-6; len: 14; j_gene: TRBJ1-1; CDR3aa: CASSSQWRNTEAFF; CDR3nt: TGTGCCAGCAGCTCCCAATGGAGGAACACTGAAGCTTTCTTT
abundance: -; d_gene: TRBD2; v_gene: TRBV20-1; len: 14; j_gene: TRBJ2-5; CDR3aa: CSARDYRLQETQYF; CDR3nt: TGCAGTGCTCGGGACTATCGATTACAAGAGACCCAGTACTTC
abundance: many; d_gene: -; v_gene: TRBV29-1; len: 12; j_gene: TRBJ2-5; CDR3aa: CSVQREAETQYF; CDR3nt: TGCAGCGTTCAACGCGAAGCGGAGACCCAGTACTTC
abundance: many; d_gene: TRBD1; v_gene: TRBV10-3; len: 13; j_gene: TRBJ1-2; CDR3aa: CASALHGTDGYTF; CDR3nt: TGTGCCAGCGCCCTCCACGGGACAGACGGCTACACCTTC
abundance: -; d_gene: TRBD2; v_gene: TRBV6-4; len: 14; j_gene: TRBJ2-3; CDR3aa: CASSKAGETDTQYF; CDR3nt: TGTGCCAGCAGTAAGGCGGGGGAGACAGATACGCAGTATTTT
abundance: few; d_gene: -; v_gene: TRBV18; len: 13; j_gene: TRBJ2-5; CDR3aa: CASSQGQMETQYF; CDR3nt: TGTGCCAGCTCACAAGGACAGATGGAGACCCAGTACTTC
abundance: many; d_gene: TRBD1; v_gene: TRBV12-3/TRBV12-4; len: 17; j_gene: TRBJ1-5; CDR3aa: CASSLSPDRDPNQPQHF; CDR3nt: TGTGCCAGCAGTTTATCCCCGGACAGGGACCCTAATCAGCCCCAGCATTTT
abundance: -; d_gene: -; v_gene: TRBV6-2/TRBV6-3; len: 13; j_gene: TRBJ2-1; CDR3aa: CASTKGLHLWKFF; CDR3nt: TGTGCCAGCACCAAGGGACTCCACCTCTGGAAGTTCTTC
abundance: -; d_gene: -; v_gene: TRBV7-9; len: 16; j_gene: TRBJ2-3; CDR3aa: CASTTQGRRGTDTQYF; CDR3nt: TGTGCCAGCACCACGCAGGGGAGAAGGGGCACAGATACGCAGTATTTT
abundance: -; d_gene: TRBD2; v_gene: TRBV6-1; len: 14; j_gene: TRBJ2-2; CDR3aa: CASKTGRATGELFF; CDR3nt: TGTGCCAGCAAGACCGGGAGGGCCACCGGGGAGCTGTTTTTT
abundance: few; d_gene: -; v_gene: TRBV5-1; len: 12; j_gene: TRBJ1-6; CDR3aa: CASTDLNSPLHF; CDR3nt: TGCGCCAGCACTGACCTTAATTCACCCCTCCACTTT
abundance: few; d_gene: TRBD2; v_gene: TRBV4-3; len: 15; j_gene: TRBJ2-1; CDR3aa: CASSQPGRAYNEQFF; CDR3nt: TGCGCCAGCAGCCAACCCGGGAGGGCCTACAATGAGCAGTTCTTC